These 2 T cell receptor beta chains were all obtained from the same sample, sequenced in a study of immune heterogeneity within non-small cell lung tumors. Bulk tumor genomic DNA, roughly 590 ng per sample, was used as template. From each primary tumor, several far-apart biopsies were obtained during surgery. Patients underwent curative surgery for untreated, newly diagnosed non-small cell lung cancer. For the TCR beta CDR3, multiplex PCR with 32 V and 13 J primers performed the amplification. TCRdb reanalysed the multiplex PCR reads using MiXCR and keeps one entry per CDR3 protein. Seen here are more than 10,000 distinct CDR3 sequences, around 22% observed once, and the top ten hold roughly 4.2%. Material: lung tumor tissue. These receptors all stem from a man between 60 and 75 years old with non-small cell lung cancer.

This clonotype was observed many times. The chain couples TRBV30 to TRBJ2-3; weak D call: TRBD2 (5 bases). Between the trimmed V and J ends, which lost 0 bases and 1 base, there was a span of 17 bases. From germline, CDR1 is GTSNPN and CDR2 SVGIG (reference sequence). CDR3 length: 17 amino acids. This CDR3 is CAWSVQSGGSRTDTQYF. CDR3 coding DNA: TGTGCCTGGAGTGTACAGTCAGGCGGGTCCCGCACAGATACGCAGTATTTT.

The chain couples TRBV6-1 to TRBJ2-7; TRBD2 might be the D (6 bases). The CDR3 covers 14 residues. Germline lookup yields CDR1 MNHNS and CDR2 SASEGT. Trimming took 5 bases from V and 2 from J, leaving 13 bases between them. CDR3 DNA sequence: TGTGCCAGCAGTTCTGGCGGGAATACCTACGAGCAGTACTTC. The encoded protein is CASSSGGNTYEQYF.